This T cell receptor beta chain originates from a study of T cell changes during pregnancy in multiple sclerosis. The protocol was immunoSEQ multiplex PCR, while the TCRdb copy is restricted to in-frame clones and leaves out a portion. Of tens of thousands of clones in the sample, 94% were seen once. V lost 0 bases to trimming and J lost 3 bases; unmatched junction nucleotides: 10. Germline V lookup: CDR1 MGHRA, CDR2 YSYEKL. The CDR3 is made up of 18 amino acids. The input for sequencing was peripheral blood, taken in the third trimester of pregnancy. The chain couples TRBV4-1 to TRBJ2-3; 9 nucleotides match TRBD2. The origin of this receptor is a female donor with multiple sclerosis, enrolled in a pregnancy study. The CDR3 region is CASSQEGGGSGSTDTQYF. As DNA, the CDR3 is TGCGCCAGCAGCCAAGAGGGGGGGGGTAGCGGGAGTACAGATACGCAGTATTTT.